The 26 T cell receptor beta chains reported below all come from one sample, sequenced in a study of radiotherapy plus CTLA-4 blockade in lung cancer. Generated by immunoSEQ multiplex PCR, the TCRdb table keeps only in-frame clones and is missing some. The table shows about 80,000 clones, with around 78% occurring only once. The sample was peripheral blood, taken from a patient treated with radiotherapy plus ipilimumab. The receptor set was obtained from a human donor with non-small cell lung cancer whose response to radiotherapy plus ipilimumab could not be evaluated. Some clones in this sample may be carry-over from other donors' samples.

The chain recombines TRBV29-1 with TRBJ2-4, with D perhaps matching TRBD2 (5 bases). Germline V gene sequence: CDR1 SQVTM, CDR2 ANQGSEA. The CDR3 loop spans 11 amino acids. V was cut by 4 bases and J by 6 bases, with 7 bases left in between. For the CDR3, the DNA is TGCAGCGTTGTTGAGGGAAACATTCAGTACTTC. This codes for CSVVEGNIQYF.

The table lists this clone with a count of one. The same CDR3 can be traced to other DNA sequences in this sample. The chain combines TRBV28 with TRBJ1-5; unclear D gene. Trimming took 5 bases from V and 3 from J, leaving 2 bases between them. The germline V gene has CDR1 MDHEN and CDR2 SYDVKM. This CDR3 has 11 residues. The CDR3 DNA reads as TGTGCCAGCAGTCTCAATCAGCCCCAGCATTTT. This translates into CASSLNQPQHF.

V usage is TRBV6-5 and J usage is TRBJ1-1, with D possibly matching TRBD1 (5 bases). Trimming took off 5 bases at V and 3 bases at J, with 16 bases between the two ends. Germline V lookup: CDR1 MNHEY, CDR2 SVGAGI. The CDR3 consists of 15 residues. The CDR3 loop is CASSAGGTGYTEAFF. CDR3 in DNA: TGTGCCAGCAGTGCGGGAGGAACAGGTTACACTGAAGCTTTCTTT.

V is TRBV5-1 and J is TRBJ2-7, with a weak D call TRBD2 (5 bases). The V gene's germline CDR1 is SGHRS and CDR2 YFSETQ. V lost 6 bases, J lost 1 base, and 14 bases lay in between. The CDR3 covers 14 residues. CDR3 loop: CASTGLPGSYEQYF. For the CDR3, the DNA is TGCGCCAGCACCGGACTCCCTGGATCCTACGAGCAGTACTTC.

The chain uses TRBV29-1 and TRBJ1-2; D remains unclear. Germline V gene sequence: CDR1 SQVTM, CDR2 ANQGSEA. The CDR3 length is 12 residues. V lost 4 bases to trimming and J lost 8 bases, with 14 bases between them. CDR3 protein: CSVGGGNGGYTF. Written as DNA, the CDR3 is TGCAGCGTTGGGGGAGGGAACGGCGGCTACACCTTC.

This chain connects TRBV4-2 to TRBJ2-3, with 7 bases lining up with TRBD1. The CDR3 has 16 amino acids. Germline assignment: CDR1 LGHNA and CDR2 YNFKEQ. With 4 bases clipped from V and 10 bases from J, the junction kept 17 bases outside the gene matches. For the CDR3, the DNA is TGTGCCAGCAGCCCAGCCCAGGTTGGGGGACAGATCCCGCAGTATTTT. Translated: CASSPAQVGGQIPQYF.

The rearrangement links TRBV6-5 to TRBJ1-6, with D tentatively TRBD1 (5 bases). Germline assignment: CDR1 MNHEY and CDR2 SVGAGI. The CDR3 has 14 amino acids. Trimming shortened V by 7 bases and J by 7 bases, and 14 bases separated the two germline ends. CDR3: CASTNGGGNSPLHF. CDR3 nucleotides: TGTGCCAGCACCAATGGTGGGGGGAATTCACCCCTCCACTTT.

The gene calls are TRBV5-1 and TRBJ2-7; maybe TRBD1 (6 bases). Per the germline V gene, CDR1 is SGHRS and CDR2 is YFSETQ. V was trimmed by 0 bases and J by 2 bases, leaving 18 bases between them. The CDR3 totals 17 residues. CDR3 nucleotides: TGCGCCAGCAGCTTGGCCTTGGGGGCCCCCCTTACCTACGAGCAGTACTTC. Encoded protein: CASSLALGAPLTYEQYF.

The genes are TRBV19 and TRBJ1-2, with D possibly TRBD1 on 6 matching bases. This CDR3 is 13 amino acids long. Trimming shortened V by 4 bases and J by 7 bases, and 13 bases separated the two germline ends. CDR1 is LNHDA and CDR2 is SQIVND in the germline V gene (reference sequence). DNA for the CDR3: TGTGCCAGTAGTAATTACGGCAGGGGTGGCTACACCTTC. Amino acids: CASSNYGRGGYTF.

The V and J genes are TRBV5-4 and TRBJ2-5, with TRBD1 matching 7 bases. The assigned J gene may be wrong: the sequence end matches TRBJ2-7 better. The CDR3 consists of 11 residues. Germline V gene lookup returns CDR1 SGHNT and CDR2 YYREEE (reference sequence). CDR3 coding DNA: TGTGCCTCATCAGGGGGATACGAGCAGTACTTC. Its protein is CASSGGYEQYF.

The chain joins TRBV30 to TRBJ1-6, with TRBD1 as a possible D gene (6 bases). CDR3 length equals 13 residues. CDR1 and CDR2 (germline): GTSNPN, SVGIG (reference sequence). The germline V and J ends were trimmed by 4 bases and 4 bases, with 8 bases remaining between them. For the CDR3, the DNA is TGTGCCTGGACAGGACAGTATAATTCACCCCTCCACTTT. It is translated as CAWTGQYNSPLHF.

V and J are TRBV11-3 and TRBJ1-5; TRBD1 agrees at 7 bases. V gave up 0 bases and J gave up 5 bases; unmatched junction bases: 4. From germline, CDR1 is SGHNT and CDR2 YENEEA. The CDR3 is 15 residues long. The CDR3 coding sequence is TGTGCCAGCAGCTTAGAATGGGACAGATATCAGCCCCAGCATTTT. Its translation: CASSLEWDRYQPQHF.

The V call is TRBV5-4, the J call TRBJ1-6; 8 nucleotides match TRBD1. V trimming: 5 bases; J trimming: 10 bases; junction bases outside the gene matches: 5. This CDR3 has 13 amino acids. Germline V gene lookup returns CDR1 SGHNT and CDR2 YYREEE (reference sequence). CDR3 residues: CASRGQGRSPLHF. As DNA, the CDR3 is TGTGCCAGCAGAGGACAGGGTCGATCACCCCTCCACTTT.

The V and J genes are TRBV2 and TRBJ1-2; 11 nucleotides line up with TRBD1. The germline V gene has CDR1 SNHLY and CDR2 FYNNEI. This CDR3 region has 14 residues. The V and J ends lost 6 bases and 5 bases, in that order; junction bases with no gene match: 5. For the CDR3, the DNA is TGTGCCAGCAGCGGGACAGGGGGAAAATATGGCTACACCTTC. This codes for CASSGTGGKYGYTF. Complete variable domain (other parts from reference TRBV2 and TRBJ1-2): EPEVTQTPSHQVTQMGQEVILRCVPISNHLYFYWYRQILGQKVEFLVSFYNNEISEKSEIFDDQFSVERPDGSNFTLKIRSTKLEDSAMYFCASSGTGGKYGYTFGSGTRLTVV.

The table lists this clone with a count of one. Other DNA sequences of this sample code for an identical CDR3. The gene calls are TRBV27 and TRBJ1-4, with D possibly matching TRBD1 (6 bases). V was cut by 1 base and J by 3 bases, with 27 bases left in between. CDR1 MNHEY and CDR2 SMNVEV come from the germline V gene (reference sequence). CDR3 length: 21 residues. DNA of the CDR3: TGTGCCAGCAGTTTATACGGCATTTCGGGGACAAGGGGCATGTCTAATGAAAAACTGTTTTTT. Its protein product is CASSLYGISGTRGMSNEKLFF.

The chain links TRBV4-2 to TRBJ2-3, with 9 bases aligning to TRBD2. Trimming at V came to 0 bases and at J to 7 bases, leaving 11 bases not matched to a gene. Germline V gene lookup returns CDR1 LGHNA and CDR2 YNFKEQ. The CDR3 loop spans 17 amino acids. This CDR3 is CASSQDDAGGTENTQYF. In DNA form, the CDR3 reads TGTGCCAGCAGCCAAGATGACGCGGGGGGGACTGAGAATACGCAGTATTTT.

CDR3 protein: CASRGGTGNTIYF. The CDR3 DNA reads TGCGCCAGCAGAGGGGGCACTGGAAACACCATATATTTT. This chain links TRBV5-1 with TRBJ1-3, with TRBD1 matching over 7 bases. The CDR3 runs to 13 residues. J gave up 2 bases and V 5 bases, and 1 base lay outside the gene matches. CDR1 is SGHRS, CDR2 YFSETQ, per germline.

The chain uses TRBV6-1 and TRBJ1-5; D might be TRBD1 (5 bases). V lost 5 bases to trimming and J lost 2 bases, with 13 bases between them. CDR1 and CDR2 (germline): MNHNS, SASEGT. This CDR3 region has 15 residues. The CDR3 loop is CASSLAGKGNQPQHF. For the CDR3, the DNA is TGTGCCAGCAGTTTGGCAGGGAAGGGCAATCAGCCCCAGCATTTT.

This clone was seen only a few times. J is TRBJ1-5 and V is TRBV4-1, with D perhaps TRBD1 (6 bases). CDR3 length equals 14 residues. V gave up 4 bases and J gave up 7 bases, with 14 bases separating them. In germline, CDR1 is MGHRA, CDR2 YSYEKL. Written as DNA, the CDR3 is TGCGCCAGCAGCCCCACAGGGTCCGGGCAGCCCCAGCATTTT. Amino acid sequence: CASSPTGSGQPQHF.

V usage is TRBV21-1 and J usage is TRBJ2-2; TRBD1 is the table's D call and was not checked against the DNA. TRBV21-1 is shown as a pseudogene. The CDR3 is 15 amino acids. The CDR3 here is CASSRGRRCTGELFF. The CDR3 nucleotides read TGTGCCAGCTCCAGGGGGCGAAGATGCACCGGGGAGCTGTTTTTT.

The chain links TRBV5-1 to TRBJ1-4; D uncertain. V was cut by 1 base and J by 5 bases, with 15 bases left in between. The CDR3 is 16 amino acids. Germline V gene data show CDR1 as SGHRS and CDR2 as YFSETQ. The CDR3 protein is CASSLWSGARNEKLFF. The DNA of the CDR3 is TGCGCCAGCAGCTTGTGGTCGGGAGCGCGCAATGAAAAACTGTTTTTT.

V gene TRBV28 combines with J gene TRBJ1-2; possible D gene TRBD1, 6 bases. Trimming shortened V by 5 bases and J by 3 bases, and 10 bases separated the two germline ends. Germline V CDR1 and CDR2: MDHEN, SYDVKM. The CDR3 is 13 amino acids. The CDR3 sequence is CASSPGVDYGYTF. The CDR3 region has the DNA TGTGCCAGCAGTCCAGGGGTGGACTATGGCTACACCTTC.

CDR3 DNA sequence: TGTGCCAGCAGCTTAGGGGCCCTATTCACCGGGGAGCTGTTTTTT. This encodes CASSLGALFTGELFF. The genes are TRBV7-9 and TRBJ2-2; no definite D call. Germline values: CDR1 SEHNR, CDR2 FQNEAQ (reference sequence). The CDR3 has 15 amino acids. Trimming cost V 1 base and J 4 bases, with 10 bases left between them.

The chain joins TRBV7-3 to TRBJ2-5; tentatively, D is TRBD1 (5 bases). CDR3 length: 15 residues. The V end lost 0 bases, the J end lost 5 bases, and 13 bases lay between the germline ends. Germline V lookup: CDR1 SGHTA, CDR2 FQGTGA. In DNA, the CDR3 is TGTGCCAGCAGCTTAACAGTGGGGCGTCGGGAGACCCAGTACTTC. Encoded protein: CASSLTVGRRETQYF. Filled out from reference TRBV7-3 and TRBJ2-5, the complete variable domain reads GAGVSQTPSNKVTEKGKYVELRCDPISGHTALYWYRQSLGQGPEFLIYFQGTGAADDSGLPNDRFFAVRPEGSVSTLKIQRTERGDSAVYLCASSLTVGRRETQYFGPGTRLLVL.

The V gene is TRBV28, the J gene TRBJ2-3, with TRBD2 identical over 8 bases. This CDR3 is built from 14 residues. Per the germline V gene, CDR1 is MDHEN and CDR2 is SYDVKM. Losses at the gene ends were 6 bases for V and 6 bases for J; bases not matched to a gene: 8. This CDR3 reads CASRLPGGADTQYF. The CDR3, as DNA: TGTGCCAGCAGACTACCCGGGGGGGCGGATACGCAGTATTTT.

The chain joins TRBV6-5 to TRBJ2-7; 11 nucleotides align to TRBD1. V shed 0 bases and J 8 bases; nucleotides not matched to a gene: 3. This CDR3 spans 14 amino acids. CDR1 is MNHEY and CDR2 is SVGAGI in the germline V gene. The CDR3 sequence: CASSYSGQGVQQYF. The CDR3 coding sequence is TGTGCCAGCAGTTACTCGGGACAGGGGGTGCAGCAGTACTTC.